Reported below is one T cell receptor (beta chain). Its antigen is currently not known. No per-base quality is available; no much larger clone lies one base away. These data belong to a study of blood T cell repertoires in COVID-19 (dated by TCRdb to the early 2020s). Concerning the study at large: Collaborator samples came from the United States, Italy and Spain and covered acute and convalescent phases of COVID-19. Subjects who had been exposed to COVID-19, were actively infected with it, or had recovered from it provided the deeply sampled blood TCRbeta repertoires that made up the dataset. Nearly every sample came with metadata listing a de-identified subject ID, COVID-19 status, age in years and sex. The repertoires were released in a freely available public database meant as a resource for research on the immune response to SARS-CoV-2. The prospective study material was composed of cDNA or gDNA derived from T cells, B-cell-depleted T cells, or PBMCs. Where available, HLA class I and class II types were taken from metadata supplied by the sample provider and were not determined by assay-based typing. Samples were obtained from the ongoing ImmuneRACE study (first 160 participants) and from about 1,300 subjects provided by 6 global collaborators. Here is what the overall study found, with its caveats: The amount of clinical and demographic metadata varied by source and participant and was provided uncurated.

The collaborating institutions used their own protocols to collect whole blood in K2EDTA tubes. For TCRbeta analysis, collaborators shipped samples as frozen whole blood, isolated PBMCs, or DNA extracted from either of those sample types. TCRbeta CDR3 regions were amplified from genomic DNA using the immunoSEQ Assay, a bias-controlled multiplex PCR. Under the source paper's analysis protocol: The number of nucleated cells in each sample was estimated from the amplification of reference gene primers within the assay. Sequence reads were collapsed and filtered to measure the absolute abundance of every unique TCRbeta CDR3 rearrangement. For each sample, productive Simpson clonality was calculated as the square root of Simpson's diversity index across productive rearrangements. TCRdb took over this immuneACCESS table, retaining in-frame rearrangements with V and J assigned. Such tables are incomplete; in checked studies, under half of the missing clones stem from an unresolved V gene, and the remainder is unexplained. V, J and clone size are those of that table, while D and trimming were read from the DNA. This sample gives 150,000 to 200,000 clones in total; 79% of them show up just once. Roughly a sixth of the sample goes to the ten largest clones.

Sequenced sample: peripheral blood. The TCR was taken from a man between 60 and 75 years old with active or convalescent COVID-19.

The DNA sequence is TGTGCCAGCAGTTCCCTCGCTGGGCAGTCCTCTGGAAACACCATATATTTT. This gives the protein CASSSLAGQSSGNTIYF. Recombination linked TRBV28 to TRBJ1-3; the D gene cannot be named for sure. The CDR3 runs 17 residues from the cysteine to the phenylalanine. Only the CDR3 portion is preserved as DNA: 51 bases, with reading frame beginning at the first base. The trim is 4 bases for V and 0 bases for J, with a gap of 16 bases between the germline ends. Sequences MDHEN (CDR1) and SYDVKM (CDR2) are obtained from the germline V gene. The reference TRBV28 and TRBJ1-3 proteins fill in what lies around the CDR3, so the full variable domain reads DVKVTQSSRYLVKRTGEKVFLECVQDMDHENMFWYRQDPGLGLRLIYFSYDVKMKEKGDIPEGYSVSREKKERFSLILESASTNQTSMYLCASSSLAGQSSGNTIYFGEGSWLTVV.